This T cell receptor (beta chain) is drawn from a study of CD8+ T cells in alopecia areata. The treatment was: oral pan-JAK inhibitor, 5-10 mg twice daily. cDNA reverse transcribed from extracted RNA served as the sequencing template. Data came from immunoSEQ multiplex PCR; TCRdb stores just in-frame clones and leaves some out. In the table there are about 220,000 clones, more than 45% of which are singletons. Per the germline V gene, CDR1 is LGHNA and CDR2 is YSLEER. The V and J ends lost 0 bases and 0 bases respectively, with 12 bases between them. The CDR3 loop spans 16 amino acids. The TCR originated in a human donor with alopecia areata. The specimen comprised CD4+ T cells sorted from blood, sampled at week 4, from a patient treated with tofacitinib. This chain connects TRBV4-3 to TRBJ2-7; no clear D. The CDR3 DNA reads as TGCGCCAGCAGCCAAGATTACGGCAAAATCTCCTACGAGCAGTACTTC. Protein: CASSQDYGKISYEQYF.